A single sample is the source of the 25 T cell receptor beta chains below, sequenced in a study of blood T cell repertoires in COVID-19. Sequencing was performed with immunoSEQ multiplex PCR; in TCRdb, only in-frame clones are kept and a portion is missing. The sample carries about 120,000 clones, 75% to 90% recorded once. The source material was peripheral blood. All receptors come from a man aged 30 to 45 with acute or convalescent COVID-19.

The rearrangement links TRBV2 to TRBJ1-5; 9 nucleotides line up with TRBD1. V shed 7 bases, J shed 5 bases, and the junction held 9 bases outside the gene matches. Germline V gene sequence: CDR1 SNHLY, CDR2 FYNNEI. There are 15 residues in the CDR3. Here the CDR3 DNA reads TGTGCCAGCACCGACTCAGGACAGGGGCATCAGCCCCAGCATTTT. Protein: CASTDSGQGHQPQHF.

The chain carries TRBV6-5 and TRBJ1-5; TRBD1 is a possible D gene (5 bases). CDR1 and CDR2 (germline): MNHEY, SVGAGI. The CDR3 is made up of 14 amino acids. Trimming removed 5 bases at V and 7 bases at J, with 15 bases between. DNA for the CDR3: TGTGCCAGCAGTCTTCCCGGGGGTAAGCAGCCCCAGCATTTT. Encoded protein: CASSLPGGKQPQHF.

This chain joins TRBV6-5 and TRBJ2-1; 7 nucleotides agree with TRBD1. In germline, CDR1 is MNHEY, CDR2 SVGAGI. V dropped 6 bases and J dropped 0; count of bases not matched to a gene: 2. This CDR3 is built from 14 residues. The CDR3 loop reads CASRRTGSYNEQFF. CDR3 DNA: TGTGCCAGCAGAAGGACAGGCTCCTACAATGAGCAGTTCTTC.

This rearrangement joins TRBV3-1 (or the pseudogene TRBV3-2) to TRBJ2-5; 9 bases map to TRBD2. Germline CDR1 reads LGHDT; CDR2 reads YNNKEL (reference sequence). The ends lost 1 base at V and 7 bases at J; junction bases unmatched: 31. The CDR3 spans 23 residues. CDR3 nucleotide sequence: TGTGCCAGCAGCCAAGTGATGTTAAGGAACACAAGTGCCCGACTAGCGGAACTTAGGACCCAGTACTTC. Amino acids: CASSQVMLRNTSARLAELRTQYF.

The chain links TRBV5-1 to TRBJ2-1; D not resolved. V dropped 5 bases and J dropped 0 bases, with 15 bases sitting between them. Germline V gene sequence: CDR1 SGHRS, CDR2 YFSETQ. The CDR3 length is 16 residues. The CDR3 loop is CASSLKQPSSYNEQFF. The CDR3 DNA reads as TGCGCCAGCAGTCTGAAACAGCCCAGCTCCTACAATGAGCAGTTCTTC.

This clone has more than one count but fewer than ten. The J gene is TRBJ2-7, the V gene TRBV27; 15 nucleotides match TRBD2. The CDR3 spans 15 residues. From germline, CDR1 is MNHEY and CDR2 SMNVEV (reference sequence). The ends lost 4 bases at V and 7 bases at J; junction bases unmatched: 5. The CDR3 DNA is TGTGCCAGCAGTTGGACTAGCGGGGGGGCTAGGGAGCAGTACTTC. It yields the protein CASSWTSGGAREQYF.

V gene TRBV4-2 combines with J gene TRBJ2-5, with TRBD1 identical over 9 bases. Germline V lookup: CDR1 LGHNA, CDR2 YNFKEQ. The ends lost 3 bases at V and 3 bases at J; junction bases unmatched: 8. The CDR3 loop spans 16 amino acids. DNA for the CDR3: TGTGCCAGCAGCCACCGACCGGGACAGGGAGAAGAGACCCAGTACTTC. Amino acid sequence: CASSHRPGQGEETQYF.

The J gene is TRBJ1-2, the V gene TRBV7-9; D not certain. The CDR3 length is 12 residues. The germline CDR1 and CDR2 sequences are SEHNR and FQNEAQ (reference sequence). The ends were cut back, 11 bases at V and 1 base at J, with 11 bases in the middle. In DNA, the CDR3 is TGTGCCGTAGCACACCTTAACTATGGCTACACCTTC. Translation gives CAVAHLNYGYTF.

This clone was detected only a few times. The V gene is TRBV7-9, the J gene TRBJ1-3; D unclear. V dropped 3 bases and J dropped 1 base, with 10 bases sitting between them. The CDR3 runs 15 residues. The germline gives CDR1 SEHNR, CDR2 FQNEAQ (reference sequence). The CDR3, as DNA: TGTGCCAGCAGCTTGCGTGGTTCTTCTGGAAACACCATATATTTT. Translated, it gives CASSLRGSSGNTIYF.

This clone came up a few times. The V call is TRBV12-3 or TRBV12-4, the J call TRBJ2-1, with 7 bases identical to TRBD2. The CDR3 loop spans 12 amino acids. V shed 6 bases, J shed 14 bases, and the junction held 10 bases outside the gene matches. CDR3 DNA: TGTGCCAGCAGCCCTCACGGGACTACTAAGTTCTTC. Protein sequence: CASSPHGTTKFF.

The V gene is TRBV13, the J gene TRBJ2-2, with TRBD1 identical over 7 bases. Germline V gene lookup returns CDR1 PRHDT and CDR2 FYEKMQ (reference sequence). This CDR3 is built from 17 residues. With 4 bases clipped from V and 4 bases from J, the junction kept 12 bases outside the gene matches. This CDR3 reads CASSSHSDRVITGELFF. CDR3 nucleotide sequence: TGTGCCAGCAGCTCCCACTCCGACAGGGTAATCACCGGGGAGCTGTTTTTT.

The rearrangement uses TRBV14 and TRBJ1-2, with D possibly being TRBD1 (5 bases). V was cut by 0 bases and J by 8 bases, with 16 bases left in between. Per germline, CDR1 SGHDN and CDR2 FVKESK. This CDR3 is built from 15 residues. CDR3 in DNA: TGTGCCAGCAGCCAAGACCAGCGACCAGGGCCCGGCTACACCTTC. It yields the protein CASSQDQRPGPGYTF. The whole variable domain, remainder taken from reference TRBV14 and TRBJ1-2, is EAGVTQFPSHSVIEKGQTVTLRCDPISGHDNLYWYRRVMGKEIKFLLHFVKESKQDESGMPNNRFLAERTGGTYSTLKVQPAELEDSGVYFCASSQDQRPGPGYTFGSGTRLTVV.

The chain has TRBV6-5 and TRBJ1-5, with a tentative D call TRBD1 (6 bases). Germline CDR1 and CDR2: MNHEY and SVGAGI. There are 16 residues in the CDR3. The ends were cut back, 2 bases at V and 6 bases at J, with 17 bases in the middle. The CDR3 loop reads CASSYPETGRSQPQHF. The CDR3 nucleotides read TGTGCCAGCAGTTACCCTGAAACAGGGAGAAGTCAGCCCCAGCATTTT.

V gene TRBV30 combines with J gene TRBJ2-3; perhaps TRBD2 as D (6 bases). The V gene's germline CDR1 is GTSNPN and CDR2 SVGIG (reference sequence). V was pared by 0 bases and J by 6 bases, with 10 bases between. CDR3 size: 13 residues. Here the CDR3 reads CAWSVLLADTQYF. For the CDR3, the DNA is TGTGCCTGGAGTGTACTCCTAGCGGATACGCAGTATTTT.

The rearrangement uses TRBV6-2 or TRBV6-3 and TRBJ1-6, with D unresolved. Trimming shortened V by 0 bases and J by 0 bases, and 18 bases separated the two germline ends. CDR1 MNHEY and CDR2 SVGEGT come from the germline V gene. The CDR3 is 20 amino acids. The CDR3 region has the DNA TGTGCCAGCAGTTACTCGAGGTTGGATCAGGAGGGCTCCTATAATTCACCCCTCCACTTT. Protein sequence: CASSYSRLDQEGSYNSPLHF.

V and J are TRBV3-1 (or the pseudogene TRBV3-2) and TRBJ2-2; 10 bases are a match to TRBD1. The V gene's germline CDR1 is LGHDT and CDR2 YNNKEL (reference sequence). This CDR3 comprises 16 residues. J lost 1 base, V lost 3 bases, and 2 bases had no gene match. DNA of the CDR3: TGTGCCAGCAGCCAGACAGGGGGCCAGAACACCGGGGAGCTGTTTTTT. This translates into CASSQTGGQNTGELFF.

This chain connects TRBV24-1 to TRBJ2-1; 11 bases agree with TRBD2. Germline assignment: CDR1 KGHDR and CDR2 SFDVKD. This CDR3 spans 16 amino acids. J was trimmed by 8 bases and V by 4 bases; bases with no gene match: 9. The CDR3 sequence is CATSERGTSGRYEQFF. The CDR3 DNA sequence: TGTGCCACCAGTGAACGTGGGACTAGCGGTAGGTATGAGCAGTTCTTC.

The genes are TRBV7-9 and TRBJ1-1, with 8 bases lining up with TRBD1. V shed 5 bases and J 4 bases; nucleotides not matched to a gene: 9. The CDR3 totals 15 residues. CDR1 is SEHNR, CDR2 FQNEAQ, per germline (reference sequence). CDR3 nucleotides: TGTGCCAGCAGCCCCACAGGACAGGGATTCACTGAAGCTTTCTTT. Amino acid sequence: CASSPTGQGFTEAFF.

The gene calls are TRBV9 and TRBJ2-1; a possible D gene is TRBD2 (5 bases). Per germline, CDR1 SGDLS and CDR2 YYNGEE. This CDR3 contains 14 residues. V was cut by 0 bases and J by 4 bases, with 8 bases left in between. CDR3 sequence (DNA): TGTGCCAGCAGCGTAGGAGGGATTTACAATGAGCAGTTCTTC. Protein sequence: CASSVGGIYNEQFF.

The rearrangement links TRBV6-2 or TRBV6-3 to TRBJ2-1; TRBD2 matches 9 bases. Germline CDR1 is MNHEY and CDR2 is SVGEGT. The trim removed 0 bases at V and 7 bases at J, leaving 19 bases unmatched. The CDR3 totals 20 residues. The CDR3 bases are TGTGCCAGCAGTTACTCGGGAGTTCCTAGCGGGGATGGGGTTAGGAATGAGCAGTTCTTC. This gives the protein CASSYSGVPSGDGVRNEQFF.

This chain joins TRBV9 and TRBJ1-1; TRBD1 is a possible D gene (5 bases). V was cut by 4 bases and J by 2 bases, with 9 bases left in between. The CDR3 runs to 13 residues. The germline gives CDR1 SGDLS, CDR2 YYNGEE. CDR3 nucleotide sequence: TGTGCCAGCAGCCACGGGGGAAACACTGAAGCTTTCTTT. Its translation: CASSHGGNTEAFF.

The chain uses TRBV7-2 and TRBJ1-1, with D possibly TRBD1 on 5 matching bases. V was pared by 4 bases and J by 4 bases, with 13 bases between. CDR1 and CDR2 from the germline V gene are SGHTA and FQGNSA. The CDR3 sequence is 14 residues long. The CDR3 loop reads CASSSRGWGTEAFF. The DNA of the CDR3 is TGTGCCAGCAGCTCTAGGGGTTGGGGCACTGAAGCTTTCTTT.

The V gene is TRBV7-9, the J gene TRBJ1-4; D is unresolved. Trimming took 3 bases from V and 3 from J, leaving 5 bases between them. From germline, CDR1 is SEHNR and CDR2 FQNEAQ (reference sequence). The CDR3 runs to 13 residues. DNA of the CDR3: TGTGCCAGCAGCTTGGACTCTAATGAAAAACTGTTTTTT. This translates into CASSLDSNEKLFF.

The rearrangement uses TRBV27 and TRBJ1-1, with 8 bases fitting TRBD1. Trimming took 1 base from V and 0 from J; bases not matched to a gene: 10. Germline V gives CDR1 MNHEY, CDR2 SMNVEV (reference sequence). CDR3 length: 18 residues. In DNA, the CDR3 is TGTGCCAGCAGTTTATACGCCCATGGACAGGGAATGAACACTGAAGCTTTCTTT. The encoded protein is CASSLYAHGQGMNTEAFF.

This chain links TRBV3-1 (or the pseudogene TRBV3-2) with TRBJ1-1, with 7 bases fitting TRBD1. This CDR3 spans 14 amino acids. The trim removed 7 bases at V and 0 bases at J, leaving 5 bases unmatched. Germline V gives CDR1 LGHDT, CDR2 YNNKEL (reference sequence). The CDR3 reads CASNWGQLNTEAFF. CDR3 DNA: TGTGCCAGCAACTGGGGACAGCTGAACACTGAAGCTTTCTTT.